This T cell receptor (beta chain) was sequenced for a study of blood T cell repertoires in COVID-19. Germline loops: CDR1 LGHNT, CDR2 FRNRAP. The CDR3 loop spans 14 amino acids. V lost 2 bases and J lost 7, with 11 bases in between. The assay was immunoSEQ multiplex PCR, and TCRdb's table has in-frame clones only and misses some. The sample contains approximately 250,000 clones, about 91% of which appear only once. In terms of age and location, participants ranged from roughly 18 to 100 years and lived in roughly 22 US areas. The study assigned cohorts using participant-reported clinical history. The receptor comes from a woman between 35 and 50 years old with acute COVID-19. Sequencing was carried out using PBMCs or T cells enriched from blood (not recorded which). This chain connects TRBV12-5 to TRBJ2-2; no firm D call. The CDR3 nucleotides are TGTGCTAGTGGTTTGAGCTCGTCGGGCGGGGAGCTGTTTTTT. It codes for CASGLSSSGGELFF.